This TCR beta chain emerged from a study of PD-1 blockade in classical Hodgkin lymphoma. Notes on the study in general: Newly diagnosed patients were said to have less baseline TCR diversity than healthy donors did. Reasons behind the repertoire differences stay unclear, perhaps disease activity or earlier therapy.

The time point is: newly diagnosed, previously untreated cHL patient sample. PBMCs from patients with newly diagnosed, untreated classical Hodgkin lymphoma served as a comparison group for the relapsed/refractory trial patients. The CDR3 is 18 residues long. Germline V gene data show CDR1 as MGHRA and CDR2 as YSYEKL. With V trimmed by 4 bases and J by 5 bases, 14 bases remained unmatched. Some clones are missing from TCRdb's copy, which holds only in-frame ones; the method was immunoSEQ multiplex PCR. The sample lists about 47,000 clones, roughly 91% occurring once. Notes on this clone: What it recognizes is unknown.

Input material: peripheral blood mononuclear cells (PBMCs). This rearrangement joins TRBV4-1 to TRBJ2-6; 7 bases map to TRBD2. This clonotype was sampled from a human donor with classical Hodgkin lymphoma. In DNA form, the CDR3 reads TGCGCCAGCAGCCTGTGGACTAGACCACAAAGTCGGGCCAACGTCCTGACTTTC. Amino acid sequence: CASSLWTRPQSRANVLTF.